Listed below are T cell receptor beta chains from one sample, sequenced in a study of T cells in Graves' hyperthyroidism and ophthalmopathy. TCRdb fed the multiplex PCR reads into MiXCR, producing one record per CDR3 protein. The table shows a few hundred thousand distinct CDR3 sequences, with approximately 14% occurring only once. The specimen was blood. All receptors derive from a woman aged 40 to 50 with Graves' hyperthyroidism that later progressed to Graves' ophthalmopathy. The CDR3 runs from the conserved cysteine through the conserved F or W. A D gene is named only where the DNA matches it firmly. Clone size is not always given. Where it is, it says once, few, many or a class for expanded clones.

-,TRBV12-3/TRBV12-4,-,TRBJ2-7,CAILTDAYEQYF,TGTGCCATCCTGACAGATGCCTACGAGCAGTACTTC
many,TRBV28,TRBD1,TRBJ1-5,CASTSDRIINQPQHF,TGTGCCAGCACCTCGGACAGGATTATCAATCAGCCCCAGCATTTT
-,TRBV7-2,TRBD2,TRBJ2-7,CASSPGLAGTLYEQYF,TGTGCCAGCAGCCCGGGACTAGCGGGAACCCTCTACGAGCAGTACTTC
once,TRBV7-9,TRBD1,TRBJ1-1,CASSLAGQGVEAFF,TGTGCCAGCAGCTTGGCCGGACAGGGGGTCGAAGCTTTCTTT
few,TRBV4-1,TRBD2,TRBJ2-2,CASSQGGTSRNTGELFF,TGCGCCAGCAGCCAGGGGGGGACTAGCCGCAACACCGGGGAGCTGTTTTTT
many,TRBV20-1,-,TRBJ2-1,CSASPDYNEQFF,TGCAGTGCTAGCCCCGATTACAATGAGCAGTTCTTC
many,TRBV7-8,-,TRBJ2-1,CASSSPQGTEQFF,TGTGCCAGCAGCTCCCCACAGGGAACTGAGCAGTTCTTC
few,TRBV5-4,TRBD2,TRBJ2-7,CASSLWSSGNYEQYF,TGTGCCAGCAGCTTGTGGTCTAGCGGGAACTACGAGCAGTACTTC
many,TRBV20-1,TRBD2,TRBJ2-1,CSASFAGGRNEQFF,TGCAGTGCTAGCTTCGCGGGAGGGCGCAATGAGCAGTTCTTC
-,TRBV12-5,TRBD2,TRBJ2-2,CASGLVLAGANTGELFF,TGTGCTAGTGGTTTGGTACTAGCGGGGGCGAACACCGGGGAGCTGTTTTTT
-,TRBV19,-,TRBJ1-6,CASSTDRVGNSPLHF,TGTGCCAGTAGTACTGACCGCGTAGGAAATTCACCCCTCCACTTT
-,TRBV9,-,TRBJ1-4,CASSTPLGGSEKLFF,TGTGCCAGCAGCACCCCTCTCGGAGGAAGTGAAAAACTGTTTTTT
-,TRBV4-2,TRBD2,TRBJ2-1,CASGGLAEYNEQFF,TGTGCCAGCGGGGGACTAGCGGAATACAATGAGCAGTTCTTC
few,TRBV5-6,-,TRBJ2-7,CASSQRSYEQYF,TGTGCCAGCAGCCAAAGATCCTACGAGCAGTACTTC
few,TRBV7-9,-,TRBJ2-3,CASSLGSQGGDTQYF,TGTGCCAGCAGCTTAGGATCCCAGGGGGGAGATACGCAGTATTTT
-,TRBV4-1,-,TRBJ2-2,CASSQFLTINTGELFF,TGCGCCAGCAGCCAATTCCTCACGATAAACACCGGGGAGCTGTTTTTT
many,TRBV6-1,TRBD1,TRBJ2-6,CASSYHRGTGSGANVLTF,TGTGCCAGCAGTTATCACCGCGGGACAGGCTCTGGGGCCAACGTCCTGACTTTC
few,TRBV20-1,TRBD1,TRBJ2-7,CSAASTGTIYEQYF,TGCAGTGCTGCCTCGACAGGGACCATCTACGAGCAGTACTTC
-,TRBV19,-,TRBJ1-2,CASSLGVVDGYTF,TGTGCCAGTAGTCTGGGGGTTGTGGATGGCTACACCTTC
many,TRBV5-1,-,TRBJ2-7,CASSLAGPAYEQYF,TGCGCCAGCAGCTTGGCTGGTCCGGCTTACGAGCAGTACTTC
many,TRBV6-2/TRBV6-3,-,TRBJ1-1,CASSLSRPGTNTEAFF,TGTGCCAGCTCACTCAGCCGCCCAGGGACGAACACTGAAGCTTTCTTT
-,TRBV20-1,TRBD1,TRBJ1-1,CSASGQGNTEAFF,TGCAGTGCTAGTGGACAGGGAAACACTGAAGCTTTCTTT
few,TRBV7-3,-,TRBJ2-1,CASSVKPGPTQFF,TGTGCCAGCAGCGTAAAACCGGGGCCCACACAGTTCTTC
many,TRBV5-1,TRBD1,TRBJ1-1,CASSKDRANTEAFF,TGCGCCAGCAGCAAAGACAGGGCGAACACTGAAGCTTTCTTT
many,TRBV14,-,TRBJ1-2,CASSQGTWNYGYTF,TGTGCCAGCAGCCAAGGGACATGGAACTATGGCTACACCTTC
many,TRBV3-1,-,TRBJ2-1,CASSQIGLANYNEQFF,TGTGCCAGCAGCCAAATTGGGCTAGCGAACTACAATGAGCAGTTCTTC
many,TRBV7-3,TRBD2,TRBJ2-1,CASSPLGLASYNEQFF,TGTGCCAGCAGCCCCCTGGGACTAGCGAGCTACAATGAGCAGTTCTTC
many,TRBV7-9,-,TRBJ1-6,CASSLEANSPLHF,TGTGCCAGCAGCTTAGAGGCGAATTCACCCCTCCACTTT
-,TRBV11-2,-,TRBJ2-1,CASSLDGGAQQFF,TGTGCCAGCAGCTTGGACGGCGGGGCGCAGCAGTTCTTC
many,TRBV7-9,TRBD2,TRBJ2-2,CASRRRTSTTGELFF,TGTGCCAGCAGGCGACGGACTAGCACCACCGGGGAGCTGTTTTTT
few,TRBV20-1,TRBD1,TRBJ1-3,CSAHRRGQGFSGNTIYF,TGCAGTGCCCATAGGAGGGGACAGGGCTTCTCTGGAAACACCATATATTTT
-,TRBV4-2,-,TRBJ2-4,CASSQDRTRGNIQYF,TGTGCCAGCAGCCAAGATAGGACGAGGGGCAACATTCAGTACTTC
many,TRBV29-1,TRBD2,TRBJ2-1,CSVLLRTRYGHEQFF,TGCAGCGTTTTACTCAGGACTAGATACGGGCATGAGCAGTTCTTC
many,TRBV28,TRBD2,TRBJ2-1,CASSRAGGDYNEQFF,TGTGCCAGCAGCCGAGCGGGAGGGGACTACAATGAGCAGTTCTTC
many,TRBV29-1,-,TRBJ2-2,CSGQDRDTGELFF,TGCAGCGGCCAAGACAGAGACACCGGGGAGCTGTTTTTT
many,TRBV10-2,-,TRBJ2-5,CASSESIPILAKETQYF,TGCGCCAGCAGTGAGTCGATTCCAATACTAGCAAAAGAGACCCAGTACTTC
many,TRBV28,TRBD1,TRBJ1-2,CASRWDRDLYGYTF,TGTGCCAGCAGATGGGACAGGGACCTCTATGGCTACACCTTC
many,TRBV30,TRBD2,TRBJ2-4,CAWSRREGRPLAKNIQYF,TGTGCCTGGAGTCGGCGGGAGGGCCGCCCCTTAGCCAAAAACATTCAGTACTTC
many,TRBV27,-,TRBJ1-1,CASSFQGSNTEAFF,TGTGCCAGCAGTTTTCAGGGTTCGAACACTGAAGCTTTCTTT
few,TRBV27,TRBD2,TRBJ2-7,CASSYGGGGAYEQYF,TGTGCCAGCAGTTACGGCGGCGGGGGGGCCTACGAGCAGTACTTC
few,TRBV19,TRBD2,TRBJ2-3,CASTPRGLAGGRKTDTQYF,TGTGCCAGTACCCCCCGGGGACTAGCGGGAGGGCGGAAGACAGATACGCAGTATTTT
-,TRBV10-2,-,TRBJ2-2,CASRTPTGELFF,TGCGCCAGCAGGACTCCTACCGGGGAGCTGTTTTTT